The 16 T cell receptor beta chains given below trace back to one sample, sequenced in a study of blood T cells in healthy people across ages. Using a J-beta primer mix together with a sample-barcoded 5' primer, a second PCR was run for roughly 6 to 11 cycles. TCRdb re-analysed the 5' RACE reads in MiXCR, keeping a single row per CDR3 protein. The table has 650,000 to 800,000 distinct CDR3 sequences, roughly 44% seen once. Sequenced sample: blood. The source is a man aged 60-69 years in good health.

The V call is TRBV2, the J call TRBJ1-2, with 7 bases matching TRBD1. V was pared by 1 base and J by 4 bases, with 3 bases of the junction left unmatched. The germline V gene has CDR1 SNHLY and CDR2 FYNNEI. This CDR3 region has 14 residues. The CDR3 here is CASSEEGQSYGYTF. The CDR3 bases are TGTGCCAGCAGTGAAGAGGGACAGAGCTATGGCTACACCTTC.

The chain is built from TRBV6-2 or TRBV6-3 and TRBJ2-3; D is tentatively TRBD1 or TRBD2 (6 bases each). The CDR3 is 16 residues long. Germline V lookup: CDR1 MNHEY, CDR2 SVGEGT. Between the trimmed V and J ends, which lost 9 bases and 6 bases, there was a span of 25 bases. In DNA, the CDR3 is TGTGCCAGTCAGCCGTATCACAGGGCTGGAGGGGATACGCAGTATTTT. As protein: CASQPYHRAGGDTQYF.

This clonotype occurred many times. The V call is TRBV29-1, the J call TRBJ2-7, with a possible D match to TRBD2 (5 bases). The CDR3 is 11 amino acids. Germline V gives CDR1 SQVTM, CDR2 ANQGSEA. V lost 4 bases and J lost 3, with 7 bases in between. The CDR3 sequence: CSVGGNYEQYF. CDR3 DNA: TGCAGCGTTGGAGGGAACTACGAGCAGTACTTC.

The chain uses TRBV20-1 and TRBJ2-1; weak D call: TRBD1 (6 bases). CDR1 is DFQATT, CDR2 SNEGSKA, per germline (reference sequence). Trimming took 1 base from V and 0 from J, leaving 7 bases between them. The CDR3 sequence is 14 residues long. This CDR3 reads CSARGGRSYNEQFF. The CDR3 DNA is TGCAGTGCTAGAGGGGGGCGCTCCTACAATGAGCAGTTCTTC.

V gene TRBV7-2 combines with J gene TRBJ2-7, with D unresolved. The V gene lost 0 bases and the J gene lost 5 bases, with 8 bases spanning the gap. Germline V lookup: CDR1 SGHTA, CDR2 FQGNSA. CDR3 length equals 13 residues. CDR3 residues: CASSLAGVDEQYF. CDR3 bases: TGTGCCAGCAGCTTAGCTGGGGTCGACGAGCAGTACTTC.

V is TRBV10-3 and J is TRBJ1-2, with 12 positions matching TRBD1. The V and J ends lost 6 bases and 4 bases, in that order; junction bases with no gene match: 6. CDR3 size: 15 residues. Per germline, CDR1 ENHRY and CDR2 SYGVKD. CDR3 nucleotide sequence: TGTGCCATCAGGCCGGGACAGGGGGCTGGCTATGGCTACACCTTC. Its protein is CAIRPGQGAGYGYTF.

Ten or more counts support this clonotype. The V call is TRBV12-3 or TRBV12-4, the J call TRBJ2-7; no definite D call. This CDR3 comprises 12 residues. V was clipped by 2 bases and J by 2 bases, with 4 bases between them. The CDR3 bases are TGTGCCAGCAGTTTAAATACCTACGAGCAGTACTTC. The encoded protein is CASSLNTYEQYF.

The gene calls are TRBV2 and TRBJ2-5, with 10 bases aligning to TRBD2. V gave up 4 bases and J gave up 5 bases; unmatched junction bases: 10. Germline values: CDR1 SNHLY, CDR2 FYNNEI. This CDR3 comprises 16 residues. This CDR3 reads CASSVRTSGYRETQYF. The CDR3 DNA is TGTGCCAGCAGTGTACGGACTAGCGGCTATAGGGAGACCCAGTACTTC.

The sample holds many counts of this clonotype. CDR3 coding DNA: TGCGCCAGCAGCCTAATCAGCAGCTCTGGAAACACCATATATTTT. Translated: CASSLISSSGNTIYF. The chain employs TRBV4-1 and TRBJ1-3, with D unresolved. The germline V gene has CDR1 MGHRA and CDR2 YSYEKL. This CDR3 contains 15 residues. V was pared by 4 bases and J by 0 bases, with 10 bases between.

Many counts were recorded for this clonotype. The CDR3 nucleotides read TGTGCCAGCAGCAAACGGACAGCTGGGGCCAACGTCCTGACTTTC. Protein product: CASSKRTAGANVLTF. The chain combines TRBV11-3 with TRBJ2-6; D perhaps matches TRBD1 (6 bases). This CDR3 is built from 15 residues. V was clipped by 5 bases and J by 2 bases, with 10 bases between them. Germline CDR1 reads SGHNT; CDR2 reads YENEEA.

V gene TRBV14 combines with J gene TRBJ1-6; D gene unclear. The CDR3 is made up of 14 amino acids. Deletions cut 4 bases from V and 2 bases from J, with 6 bases between. Germline V gene data show CDR1 as SGHDN and CDR2 as FVKESK. Here the CDR3 reads CASSLPTYNSPLHF. CDR3 DNA: TGTGCCAGCAGCCTACCGACCTATAATTCACCCCTCCACTTT.

The chain is built from TRBV10-1 and TRBJ2-1; D gene ambiguous. V was pared by 3 bases and J by 10 bases, with 10 bases between. Germline-derived CDR1 and CDR2 are WNHNN and SYGVQD (reference sequence). The CDR3 is 12 residues long. The CDR3 region has the DNA TGCGCCAGCAGTGATGTTGGGTCAGAGCAGTTCTTC. Translation: CASSDVGSEQFF.

This clonotype was detected a few times. The chain joins TRBV6-2 or TRBV6-3 to TRBJ2-7; 7 bases are a match to TRBD1. V lost 2 bases, J lost 12 bases, and 10 bases stayed unmatched. The CDR3 contains 13 residues. Germline V gene data show CDR1 as MNHEY and CDR2 as SVGEGT. CDR3 amino acids: CASSYNRDSRTYF. As DNA, the CDR3 is TGTGCCAGCAGTTACAACCGGGACAGCCGGACGTACTTC.

This clonotype has a count of ten or more. This chain joins TRBV5-1 and TRBJ2-5, with 8 bases identical to TRBD2. From germline, CDR1 is SGHRS and CDR2 YFSETQ. V shed 0 bases and J 0 bases; nucleotides not matched to a gene: 4. The CDR3 consists of 16 residues. The CDR3 nucleotides are TGCGCCAGCAGCTTGGGCGGTAGCGGGGACCAAGAGACCCAGTACTTC. Protein sequence: CASSLGGSGDQETQYF.

The DNA of the CDR3 is TGCAGTGCCTCCTCGGCGGGGACCACTAATGAAAAACTGTTTTTT. This translates into CSASSAGTTNEKLFF. This rearrangement joins TRBV20-1 to TRBJ1-4, with D maybe TRBD1 (5 bases). CDR1 is DFQATT and CDR2 is SNEGSKA in the germline V gene (reference sequence). Trimming cost V 6 bases and J 2 bases, with 16 bases left between them. The CDR3 length is 15 residues.

On this clonotype itself: The junction departs from germline at one end; a sequencing error may be responsible. J is TRBJ2-6 and V is TRBV12-3 or TRBV12-4; tentative D call: TRBD1 (6 bases). The CDR3 is made up of 15 amino acids. The CDR3 loop is CAGSFRGAVANVLTF. CDR3 nucleotide sequence: TGTGCCGGCAGTTTCAGGGGCGCGGTGGCCAACGTCCTGACTTTC.